These T cell receptor beta chains were read from a single sample in a study of blood T cell repertoires in COVID-19. Libraries were prepared by immunoSEQ multiplex PCR; TCRdb keeps only in-frame clonotypes and omits some of them. The sample lists 150,000 to 200,000 clones; approximately 92% were seen once. Material: peripheral blood. All receptors come from a man aged 30 to 45 with COVID-19, enrolled during active disease. Each CDR3 is given with its conserved first and last residue. The order of the fields is V gene, D gene, J gene, clone size, CDR3 DNA, CDR3 protein. The D gene is left open where the match is weak. Some rows have no size entry. The others give once, few or many, or a class for an expanded clone.

>TRBV2|NA|TRBJ2-5|few
TGTGCCAGCACGGGACATTTCCAAGAGACCCAGTACTTC
CASTGHFQETQYF
>TRBV19|NA|TRBJ1-6|NA
TGTGCCAGTAGTGATAATCAATGGAGGCCCCTCCACTTT
CASSDNQWRPLHF
>TRBV2|NA|TRBJ1-5|NA
TGTGCCAGCAACGGGGGGGTAAATCAGCCCCAGCATTTT
CASNGGVNQPQHF
>TRBV9|TRBD1|TRBJ1-1|NA
TGTGCCAGCAGCCTAAGACAGGGTGGGACTGAAGCTTTCTTT
CASSLRQGGTEAFF
>TRBV7-8|NA|TRBJ1-5|NA
TGTGCCAGCAGCTTAGCGTCAGTATATAGCAATCAGCCCCAGCATTTT
CASSLASVYSNQPQHF
>TRBV19|NA|TRBJ1-1|NA
TGTGCCAGTAGTCTTGAGCTCACTGAAGCTTTCTTT
CASSLELTEAFF
>TRBV10-2|NA|TRBJ2-7|NA
TGCGCCAGCAGTGACTGGGGCCAATCCTCCTACGAGCAGTACTTC
CASSDWGQSSYEQYF
>TRBV18|TRBD1|TRBJ1-2|NA
TGTGCCAGCTCACCACGGGACAGCCCTTCCTATGGCTACACCTTC
CASSPRDSPSYGYTF
>TRBV9|TRBD2|TRBJ2-1|few
TGTGCCAGCAGCGTAGTGAGAGGGCTAGCGGGAGATAGCGAGCAGTTCTTC
CASSVVRGLAGDSEQFF
>TRBV5-1|TRBD1|TRBJ1-4|NA
TGCGCCAGCAGCGTGACAGGGGGCGAGGAAAAACTGTTTTTT
CASSVTGGEEKLFF
>TRBV29-1|NA|TRBJ1-2|NA
TGCAGCGTTGAAAGCGTCTATGGCTACACCTTC
CSVESVYGYTF
>TRBV5-1|TRBD2|TRBJ2-2|NA
TGCGCCAGCAGCTCGGGACTAGCGGACACCGGGGAGCTGTTTTTT
CASSSGLADTGELFF
>TRBV6-5|NA|TRBJ1-2|NA
TGTGCCAGCAGCTTCCAGGGTTCGGACTATGGCTACACCTTC
CASSFQGSDYGYTF
>TRBV6-1|NA|TRBJ1-2|once
TGTGCCAGCAGTGAATGGCGGGGATCGGGCTACACCTTC
CASSEWRGSGYTF
>TRBV3-1/TRBV3-2|NA|TRBJ1-2|NA
TGTGCCAGCAGCCAGGGGGCGGCTTCGGGCTATGGCTACACCTTC
CASSQGAASGYGYTF
>TRBV4-3|NA|TRBJ2-2|NA
TGCGCCAGCAGCCAAGGCCCAGACAGACGTCGCACCGGGGAGCTGTTTTTT
CASSQGPDRRRTGELFF
>TRBV12-5|TRBD1|TRBJ2-7|NA
TGTGCTAGTGGTTTGGTAACAGGGGTTCCCTACGAGCAGTACTTC
CASGLVTGVPYEQYF
>TRBV6-2/TRBV6-3|TRBD1|TRBJ2-7|few
TGTGCCAGCAGTTATGGACAGGGTATCATCTACGAGCAGTACTTC
CASSYGQGIIYEQYF
>TRBV5-1|NA|TRBJ2-7|NA
TGCGCCAGCAGCTTTTCGGGATCCCTGGAGGAGCAGTACTTC
CASSFSGSLEEQYF
>TRBV6-2/TRBV6-3|TRBD1|TRBJ1-5|once
TGTGCCAGCAGTTACTCCGGGACAGGGAGGCAGCCCCAGCATTTT
CASSYSGTGRQPQHF
>TRBV19|TRBD2|TRBJ2-1|NA
TGTGCCAGTAGGGCAGGTGGGAGGGGCTACAATGAGCAGTTCTTC
CASRAGGRGYNEQFF
>TRBV11-2|NA|TRBJ2-7|once
TGTGCCAGCAGCCAAGGGGGGGCGCCGGGAGAGCAGTACTTC
CASSQGGAPGEQYF
>TRBV19|NA|TRBJ1-4|NA
TGTGCCAGTAGTATAAGGGACACTGGTAGGGAAAAACTGTTTTTT
CASSIRDTGREKLFF
>TRBV25-1|NA|TRBJ2-3|few
TGTGCCAGCAGTGATTCGGAAAGGCGCTCCGGGAATACGCAGTATTTT
CASSDSERRSGNTQYF
>TRBV19|TRBD2|TRBJ2-3|NA
TGTGCCAGTAGTACGGGCGGGGGGAGCACAGATACGCAGTATTTT
CASSTGGGSTDTQYF
>TRBV2|TRBD1|TRBJ2-7|NA
TGTGCCAGCAGTTCTGACAGGGTCCCCTACGAGCAGTACTTC
CASSSDRVPYEQYF
>TRBV28|NA|TRBJ2-3|NA
TGTGCCAGCAGTTTTTTTCTGGGGGCGCAACCAGATACGCAGTATTTT
CASSFFLGAQPDTQYF
>TRBV6-2/TRBV6-3|NA|TRBJ2-7|NA
TGTGCCAGCAGTTACGAGGGTTACGAGCAGTACTTC
CASSYEGYEQYF
>TRBV15|TRBD1|TRBJ1-2|NA
TGTGCCACCAGCAGAGCCCCCGGGACAGATTCTTACTATGGCTACACCTTC
CATSRAPGTDSYYGYTF
>TRBV7-2|TRBD2|TRBJ2-1|NA
TGTGCCAGCAGCTTAAAGGAAGGGCTAGCGGTAATCAATGAGCAGTTCTTC
CASSLKEGLAVINEQFF
>TRBV21-1|NA|TRBJ2-3|NA
TGTGCCAGCAGCAAAGGGAGGACAGGCCCTAGCACAGATACGCAGTATTTT
CASSKGRTGPSTDTQYF
>TRBV28|NA|TRBJ1-1|NA
TGTGCCAGCAGTTTGAGCGCGAACACTGAAGCTTTCTTT
CASSLSANTEAFF
>TRBV28|TRBD1|TRBJ1-5|NA
TGTGCCAGTATGACCGGGACAGGGTGGCCCAATCAGCCCCAGCATTTT
CASMTGTGWPNQPQHF
>TRBV7-8|TRBD2|TRBJ2-5|NA
TGTGCCAGCAGCCTGGGACTAGCGGAGCAAGAGACCCAGTACTTC
CASSLGLAEQETQYF
>TRBV12-3/TRBV12-4|NA|TRBJ2-1|NA
TGTGCCAGCAGTTTTAGTCTCTATGAGCAGTTCTTC
CASSFSLYEQFF
>TRBV29-1|NA|TRBJ2-7|NA
TGCAGCGTTGAAGACTACTCCTACGAGCAGTACTTC
CSVEDYSYEQYF